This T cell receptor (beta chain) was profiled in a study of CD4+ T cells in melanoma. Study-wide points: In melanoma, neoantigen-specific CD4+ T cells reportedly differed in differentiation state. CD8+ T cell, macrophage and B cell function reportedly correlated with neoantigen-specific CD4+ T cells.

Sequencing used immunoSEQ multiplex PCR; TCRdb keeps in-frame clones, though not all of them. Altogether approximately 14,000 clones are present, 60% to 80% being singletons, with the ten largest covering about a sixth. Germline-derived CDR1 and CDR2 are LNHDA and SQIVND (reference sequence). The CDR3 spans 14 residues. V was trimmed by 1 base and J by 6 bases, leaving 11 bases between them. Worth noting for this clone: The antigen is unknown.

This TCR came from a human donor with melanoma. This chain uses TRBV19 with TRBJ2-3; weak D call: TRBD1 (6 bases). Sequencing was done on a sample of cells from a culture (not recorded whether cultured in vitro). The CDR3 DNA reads TGTGCCAGTAGTATAGGAGGGGGTGGCGATACGCAGTATTTT. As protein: CASSIGGGGDTQYF.